The T cell receptor beta chain described here comes from a study of T cells in Graves' hyperthyroidism and ophthalmopathy. CDR1 is SGHNT and CDR2 is YYREEE in the germline V gene (reference sequence). V lost 2 bases and J 5 bases, leaving 10 bases between the germline ends. The CDR3 has 13 amino acids. Overall study findings and caveats: The model foresaw ophthalmopathy a median around 6.4 months prior to onset.

Researchers barred patients who had uncontrolled infection, other autoimmune disease, pregnancy or lactation. Together with thyroid ultrasound, orbital computed tomography, serum thyroxine and TRAb, clinical symptoms were used for diagnoses. RNA transcripts gave rise to amplified TCR beta CDR3 regions. HTBI primers drove first-round RT-PCR of the TCR CDR3. MiXCR, applied by TCRdb to the multiplex PCR reads, yields one record per CDR3 protein. Among around 600,000 distinct CDR3 sequences listed, 15% to 20% were seen once. A word on this clonotype: What it recognizes is unknown.

Sequenced: blood. This rearrangement joins TRBV5-4 to TRBJ2-5; possible D gene TRBD2, 6 bases. The sequence was obtained from a woman aged 40 to 50 with Graves' ophthalmopathy. The chain's CDR3 is CASSFLARETQYF. As DNA, the CDR3 is TGTGCCAGCAGCTTCCTAGCGCGCGAGACCCAGTACTTC.